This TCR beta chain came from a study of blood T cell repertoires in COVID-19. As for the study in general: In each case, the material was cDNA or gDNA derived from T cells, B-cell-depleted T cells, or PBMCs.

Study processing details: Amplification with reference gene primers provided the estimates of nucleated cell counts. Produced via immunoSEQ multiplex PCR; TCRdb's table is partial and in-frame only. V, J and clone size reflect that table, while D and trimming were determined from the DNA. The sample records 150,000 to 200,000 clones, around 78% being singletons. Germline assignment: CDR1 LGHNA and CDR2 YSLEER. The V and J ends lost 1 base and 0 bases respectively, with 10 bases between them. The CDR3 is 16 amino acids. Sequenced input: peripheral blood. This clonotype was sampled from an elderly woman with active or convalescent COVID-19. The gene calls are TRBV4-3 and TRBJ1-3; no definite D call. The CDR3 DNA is TGCGCCAGCAGCCAAGGCCGGACTGGCTCTGGAAACACCATATATTTT. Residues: CASSQGRTGSGNTIYF.